The 18 T cell receptor beta chains in this list originate from one sample, sequenced in a study of blood T cell repertoires in COVID-19. Some clones are missing from TCRdb's copy, which holds only in-frame ones; the method was immunoSEQ multiplex PCR. The data contain approximately 250,000 clones, around nine tenths of them seen just once; the ten biggest clones take up roughly 3%. Sequenced material: PBMCs or T cells enriched from blood (not recorded which). The receptor set was obtained from a woman aged 40 to 50 who had been exposed to COVID-19.

This chain uses TRBV7-2 with TRBJ1-6, with a weak D call TRBD1 (5 bases). Germline assignment: CDR1 SGHTA and CDR2 FQGNSA. This CDR3 comprises 15 residues. The V gene lost 5 bases and the J gene lost 3 bases, with 11 bases spanning the gap. CDR3 amino acids: CASSPRDGYNSPLHF. CDR3 sequence (DNA): TGTGCCAGCAGCCCGCGGGACGGCTATAATTCACCCCTCCACTTT.

The gene calls are TRBV11-1 and TRBJ1-2, with 8 positions matching TRBD1. The ends lost 4 bases at V and 4 bases at J; junction bases unmatched: 8. The CDR3 covers 15 residues. Looked up from germline, CDR1 is SGHAT and CDR2 is FQDESV (reference sequence). The CDR3 coding sequence is TGTGCCAGCAGCTCAGACAGGGGCGGAGGCTATGGCTACACCTTC. Its translation: CASSSDRGGGYGYTF.

V is TRBV9 and J is TRBJ2-3; possible D gene TRBD2, 6 bases. The CDR3 is 16 amino acids. Between the trimmed V and J ends, which lost 2 bases and 0 bases, there was a span of 13 bases. Germline assignment: CDR1 SGDLS and CDR2 YYNGEE. The CDR3 is CASSVGGPPSTDTQYF. The CDR3 nucleotides read TGTGCCAGCAGCGTGGGGGGACCCCCTAGCACAGATACGCAGTATTTT.

Worth noting for this clone: Other DNA sequences within the sample encode an identical CDR3. The chain combines TRBV6-5 with TRBJ1-2; maybe TRBD1 (5 bases). V was cut by 0 bases and J by 4 bases, with 9 bases left in between. The CDR3 spans 14 residues. Germline loops: CDR1 MNHEY, CDR2 SVGAGI. CDR3 coding DNA: TGTGCCAGCAGTTACTCGAGAGACAGCTATGGCTACACCTTC. It specifies CASSYSRDSYGYTF.

V usage is TRBV5-1 and J usage is TRBJ1-1; D gene unclear. Germline V lookup: CDR1 SGHRS, CDR2 YFSETQ. The CDR3 extends over 14 amino acids. The V end lost 0 bases, the J end lost 1 base, and 7 bases lay between the germline ends. CDR3 in amino acids: CASSLVGPNTEAFF. In DNA, the CDR3 is TGCGCCAGCAGCTTGGTGGGCCCGAACACTGAAGCTTTCTTT.

CDR3 coding DNA: TGCGCCAGCAGCACCACGGGACTAGGGAGATCCGAGCAGTACTTC. Protein product: CASSTTGLGRSEQYF. This chain uses TRBV4-1 with TRBJ2-7, with 8 bases aligning to TRBD2. Germline trimming cut 5 bases from V and 6 bases from J; bases unmatched to any gene: 12. This CDR3 is 15 amino acids long. From germline, CDR1 is MGHRA and CDR2 YSYEKL.

The rearrangement links TRBV27 to TRBJ1-2; D is possibly TRBD1 (5 bases). Germline CDR1 is MNHEY and CDR2 is SMNVEV (reference sequence). The germline V and J ends were trimmed by 6 bases and 0 bases, with 29 bases remaining between them. This CDR3 contains 20 residues. The CDR3 protein is CASSQNRGRGVGESNYGYTF. CDR3 bases: TGTGCCAGCAGCCAGAACCGGGGGAGGGGTGTAGGGGAATCTAACTATGGCTACACCTTC.

The chain couples TRBV9 to TRBJ1-6, with no clear D. Trimming took 0 bases from V and 0 from J, leaving 10 bases between them. The CDR3 totals 17 residues. Looked up from germline, CDR1 is SGDLS and CDR2 is YYNGEE. CDR3 sequence reads: CASSVDRGSSYNSPLHF. The CDR3 DNA reads TGTGCCAGCAGCGTAGATCGTGGGAGCTCCTATAATTCACCCCTCCACTTT.

The chain uses TRBV7-9 and TRBJ1-1; a weak D match, TRBD1 (5 bases). CDR1 SEHNR and CDR2 FQNEAQ come from the germline V gene (reference sequence). This CDR3 has 14 amino acids. V dropped 0 bases and J dropped 6 bases, with 11 bases sitting between them. The CDR3 sequence: CASSLAWGDPEAFF. In DNA form, the CDR3 reads TGTGCCAGCAGCTTAGCTTGGGGGGACCCTGAAGCTTTCTTT.

This chain connects TRBV28 to TRBJ1-1, with TRBD1 identical over 7 bases. The J segment lost 6 bases and the V segment lost 5 bases, leaving 0 bases of the junction unmatched. Germline lookup yields CDR1 MDHEN and CDR2 SYDVKM. CDR3 length: 11 amino acids. Written as DNA, the CDR3 is TGTGCCAGCAGTGACAGGGCTGAAGCTTTCTTT. Translation gives CASSDRAEAFF.

The rearrangement links TRBV4-3 to TRBJ2-1; D is possibly TRBD2 (6 bases). Trimming left V 3 bases short and J 6 bases short, with 18 bases between. The CDR3 totals 16 residues. CDR1 and CDR2 (germline): LGHNA, YSLEER. The CDR3 DNA sequence: TGCGCCAGCAGCCAGGCCAAGGGAGGACGCGGCAATGAGCAGTTCTTC. It specifies CASSQAKGGRGNEQFF.

This clone appeared a single time. One end of the junction fails to match germline, which may point to a read error. The rearrangement uses TRBV6-2 or TRBV6-3 and TRBJ2-1, with 9 nucleotides matching TRBD2. Germline lookup yields CDR1 MNHEY and CDR2 SVGEGT. The CDR3 spans 17 residues. The CDR3 nucleotides read TGTGCCAGCAGTAACTCTCGGGGAGCGGGAGGTTACAATGAGCAGTTCTTC. Translated: CASSNSRGAGGYNEQFF.

The chain has TRBV6-2 or TRBV6-3 and TRBJ1-5; D perhaps matches TRBD1 (6 bases). The V gene lost 0 bases and the J gene lost 2 bases, with 11 bases spanning the gap. This CDR3 has 16 residues. From germline, CDR1 is MNHEY and CDR2 SVGEGT. This CDR3 reads CASSYSGGRGNQPQHF. The CDR3 DNA reads TGTGCCAGCAGTTACTCGGGGGGGCGCGGCAATCAGCCCCAGCATTTT.

The J gene is TRBJ2-3, the V gene TRBV5-4; no firm D call. The CDR3 runs 12 residues. Between the trimmed V and J ends, which lost 5 bases and 6 bases, there was a span of 10 bases. Looked up from germline, CDR1 is SGHNT and CDR2 is YYREEE (reference sequence). The CDR3 sequence is CASSLSSDTQYF. In DNA, the CDR3 is TGTGCCAGCAGTCTTAGTAGTGATACGCAGTATTTT.

The chain employs TRBV27 and TRBJ1-4; possible D gene TRBD1, 5 bases. The V gene lost 4 bases and the J gene lost 13 bases, with 16 bases spanning the gap. Germline-derived CDR1 and CDR2 are MNHEY and SMNVEV (reference sequence). The CDR3 runs 13 residues. The CDR3 nucleotides read TGTGCCAGCAGTTCCTTCCTATGGGGGGTACTGTTTTTT. It specifies CASSSFLWGVLFF. Combining the CDR3 with reference TRBV27 and TRBJ1-4 gives the whole variable domain EAQVTQNPRYLITVTGKKLTVTCSQNMNHEYMSWYRQDPGLGLRQIYYSMNVEVTDKGDVPEGYKVSRKEKRNFPLILESPSPNQTSLYFCASSSFLWGVLFFGSGTQLSVL.

The chain couples TRBV7-9 to TRBJ1-4, with 8 bases matching TRBD1. The germline V gene has CDR1 SEHNR and CDR2 FQNEAQ (reference sequence). CDR3 size: 16 residues. After removal of 5 bases from V and 8 bases from J, the junction contained 13 bases not matched to a gene. The CDR3 reads CASSPPGQGQGEKLFF. The CDR3 DNA reads as TGTGCCAGCAGCCCGCCCGGACAGGGTCAAGGCGAAAAACTGTTTTTT.

The chain couples TRBV7-9 to TRBJ1-6; 8 positions match TRBD1. V dropped 7 bases and J dropped 10; count of bases not matched to a gene: 9. From germline, CDR1 is SEHNR and CDR2 FQNEAQ (reference sequence). The CDR3 contains 14 residues. CDR3 sequence (DNA): TGTGCCAGCACCATAGGGACAGGCGGCTCACCCCTCCACTTT. Translating it yields CASTIGTGGSPLHF.

The chain joins TRBV7-9 to TRBJ1-3, with TRBD1 as a possible D gene (6 bases). CDR3 length equals 15 residues. Germline CDR1 is SEHNR and CDR2 is FQNEAQ (reference sequence). V gave up 5 bases and J gave up 0 bases, with 11 bases separating them. This CDR3 reads CASSHGQSSGNTIYF. The CDR3 nucleotides are TGTGCCAGCAGCCATGGACAGAGCTCTGGAAACACCATATATTTT.